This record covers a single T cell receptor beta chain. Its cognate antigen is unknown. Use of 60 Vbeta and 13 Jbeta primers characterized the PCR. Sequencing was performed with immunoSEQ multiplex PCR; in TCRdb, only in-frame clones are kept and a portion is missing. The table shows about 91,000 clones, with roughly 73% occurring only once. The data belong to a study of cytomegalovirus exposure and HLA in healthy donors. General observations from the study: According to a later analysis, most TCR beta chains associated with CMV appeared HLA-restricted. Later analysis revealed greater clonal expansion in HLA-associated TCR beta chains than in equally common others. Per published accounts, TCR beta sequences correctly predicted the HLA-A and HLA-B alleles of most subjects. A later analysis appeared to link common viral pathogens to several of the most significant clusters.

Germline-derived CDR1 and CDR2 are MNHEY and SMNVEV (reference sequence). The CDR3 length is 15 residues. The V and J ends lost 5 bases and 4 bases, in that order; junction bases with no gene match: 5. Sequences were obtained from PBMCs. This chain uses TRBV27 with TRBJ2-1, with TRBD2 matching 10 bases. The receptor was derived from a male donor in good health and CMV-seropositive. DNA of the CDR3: TGTGCCAGCAGTATCGGGACTAGCGAATACAATGAGCAGTTCTTC. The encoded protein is CASSIGTSEYNEQFF.